One sample yielded the 21 T cell receptor beta chains listed below, sequenced in a study of cytomegalovirus exposure and HLA in healthy donors. The primer mix had 60 Vbeta and 13 Jbeta primers. TCRdb's table, derived via immunoSEQ multiplex PCR, lists solely in-frame clones and lacks some. The table lists nearly 100,000 clones, about a tenth of them singletons. The sample was PBMCs. All receptors derive from a man aged 45 to 65 in good health and CMV-seropositive.

The J gene is TRBJ1-6, the V gene TRBV6-5; D uncertain. CDR1 is MNHEY and CDR2 is SVGAGI in the germline V gene. Trimming removed 0 bases from V and 7 bases from J, with 7 bases in between. The length of the CDR3 is 14 residues. This chain's CDR3 is CASSYSSRNSPLHF. CDR3 DNA: TGTGCCAGCAGTTACTCGAGCAGGAATTCACCCCTCCACTTT.

In its sample, this clone was seen a few times. CDR3 in DNA: TGTGCCAGCAGAAGGAGGGAAGGGTTGAGCGAGCAGTACTTC. Protein sequence: CASRRREGLSEQYF. The chain links TRBV28 to TRBJ2-7; perhaps TRBD2 as D (6 bases). CDR3 length: 14 residues. V lost 6 bases and J lost 6, with 18 bases in between. Germline values: CDR1 MDHEN, CDR2 SYDVKM.

In its sample, this clone was seen a few times. J is TRBJ2-7 and V is TRBV6-6, with TRBD1 matching 8 bases. CDR1 is MNHNY and CDR2 is SVGAGI in the germline V gene (reference sequence). The trim removed 2 bases at V and 2 bases at J, leaving 5 bases unmatched. This CDR3 has 15 amino acids. The CDR3 region is CASSYPDRGAYEQYF. CDR3 in DNA: TGTGCCAGCAGTTACCCTGACAGGGGCGCCTACGAGCAGTACTTC.

The chain links TRBV5-6 to TRBJ2-5; D is undetermined. Germline loops: CDR1 SGHDT, CDR2 YYEEEE. Trimming removed 0 bases from V and 3 bases from J, with 6 bases in between. The CDR3 spans 13 residues. CDR3 nucleotide sequence: TGTGCCAGCAGCTTGGCCGCGGAAGAGACCCAGTACTTC. This codes for CASSLAAEETQYF.

V usage is TRBV5-4 and J usage is TRBJ2-1, with TRBD2 matching 8 bases. J gave up 0 bases and V 3 bases, and 5 bases lay outside the gene matches. CDR1 and CDR2 from the germline V gene are SGHNT and YYREEE (reference sequence). This CDR3 comprises 16 residues. The DNA of the CDR3 is TGTGCCAGCAGCTGGAGAAGCGGGAGCTCCTACAATGAGCAGTTCTTC. Amino acid sequence: CASSWRSGSSYNEQFF.

This clone was counted only a few times. The chain has TRBV28 and TRBJ1-2; 8 bases fit TRBD1. Trimming removed 10 bases from V and 0 bases from J; junction bases left unmatched: 7. The CDR3 runs to 14 residues. The germline V gene has CDR1 MDHEN and CDR2 SYDVKM. The CDR3 protein is CATPKTGANYGYTF. CDR3 sequence (DNA): TGTGCCACCCCAAAGACAGGGGCTAACTATGGCTACACCTTC.

This clone was seen a handful of times. The genes are TRBV19 and TRBJ2-6, with 8 bases identical to TRBD1. The CDR3 runs 17 residues. Germline assignment: CDR1 LNHDA and CDR2 SQIVND (reference sequence). Trimming took 6 bases from V and 1 from J; bases not matched to a gene: 8. CDR3 nucleotides: TGTGCCAGTAGCCCTGGACAGGGAAGATCTGGGGCCAACGTCCTGACTTTC. This translates into CASSPGQGRSGANVLTF.

CDR3 protein: CASTLLEPGELFF. The CDR3 region has the DNA TGTGCCAGCACCTTACTAGAACCCGGGGAGCTGTTTTTT. The genes are TRBV6-1 and TRBJ2-2, with D possibly matching TRBD2 (5 bases). The CDR3 totals 13 residues. From germline, CDR1 is MNHNS and CDR2 SASEGT. With 7 bases removed from V and 6 bases from J, the gap between germline ends came to 12 bases.

The rearrangement joins TRBV4-3 to TRBJ2-3, with 8 positions matching TRBD2. Germline V gene sequence: CDR1 LGHNA, CDR2 YSLEER. The junction had 19 bases not matched to a gene; V was cut back by 4 bases and J by 1 base. This CDR3 contains 20 residues. This chain's CDR3 is CASSRFVAGSTAPGTDTQYF. The CDR3 nucleotides read TGCGCCAGCAGCCGGTTCGTAGCGGGGAGTACGGCACCTGGCACAGATACGCAGTATTTT.

V gene TRBV5-1 combines with J gene TRBJ2-1; 11 bases map to TRBD2. V was clipped by 4 bases and J by 9 bases; unmatched bases: 12. The CDR3 contains 16 residues. Germline V gene sequence: CDR1 SGHRS, CDR2 YFSETQ. In DNA form, the CDR3 reads TGCGCCAGCAGCCTCTCGACTAGCGGGATGGCGGGTGAGCAGTTCTTC. Encoded protein: CASSLSTSGMAGEQFF.

This chain links TRBV5-1 with TRBJ2-5, with D possibly being TRBD1 (5 bases). V was pared by 4 bases and J by 4 bases, with 14 bases between. The germline gives CDR1 SGHRS, CDR2 YFSETQ. This CDR3 region has 14 residues. CDR3 region: CASSTGRGGETQYF. In DNA, the CDR3 is TGCGCCAGCAGCACAGGACGCGGCGGAGAGACCCAGTACTTC.

This clone was counted between two and nine times. The chain joins TRBV28 to TRBJ2-3; 9 bases align to TRBD2. The CDR3 consists of 14 residues. The V gene's germline CDR1 is MDHEN and CDR2 SYDVKM. V gave up 8 bases and J gave up 1 base; unmatched junction bases: 4. CDR3 bases: TGTGCCAGCTCACTAGCGGGCCGCACAGATACGCAGTATTTT. This encodes CASSLAGRTDTQYF.

The rearrangement links TRBV6-5 to TRBJ1-1; 10 bases are a match to TRBD1. The germline gives CDR1 MNHEY, CDR2 SVGAGI. The CDR3 length is 14 residues. Trimming removed 6 bases from V and 4 bases from J; junction bases left unmatched: 5. This CDR3 is CASRTRTGGTEAFF. CDR3 bases: TGTGCCAGCAGGACTCGGACAGGGGGCACTGAAGCTTTCTTT.

This clone was counted between two and nine times. The rearrangement links TRBV7-9 to TRBJ2-3; 9 nucleotides align to TRBD2. This CDR3 is built from 14 residues. Germline V lookup: CDR1 SEHNR, CDR2 FQNEAQ (reference sequence). V lost 3 bases to trimming and J lost 4 bases; unmatched junction nucleotides: 2. This CDR3 is CASSFTSGSDTQYF. DNA for the CDR3: TGTGCCAGCAGCTTTACTAGCGGGTCAGATACGCAGTATTTT.

V and J are TRBV6-4 and TRBJ2-2; 9 bases line up with TRBD2. The V gene's germline CDR1 is MRHNA and CDR2 SNTAGT. There are 18 residues in the CDR3. Unmatched junction bases numbered 15, after V lost 10 bases and J lost 0 bases. The CDR3 nucleotides read TGTGCCAACCCGATACCGGGACTAGCTTATCCGAACACCGGGGAGCTGTTTTTT. Its translation is CANPIPGLAYPNTGELFF.

V usage is TRBV6-5 and J usage is TRBJ1-2; possibly TRBD1 for D (5 bases). CDR1 is MNHEY, CDR2 SVGAGI, per germline. The CDR3 is made up of 13 amino acids. V gave up 4 bases and J gave up 2 bases, with 8 bases separating them. CDR3 nucleotide sequence: TGTGCCAGCAGTTGGGGGAGGAACTATGGCTACACCTTC. Translation gives CASSWGRNYGYTF.

This rearrangement joins TRBV6-4 to TRBJ1-4; a possible D gene is TRBD1 (6 bases). Germline CDR1 reads MRHNA; CDR2 reads SNTAGT. The V end was cut by 2 bases, the J end by 0 bases, with 16 bases between. The CDR3 totals 18 residues. CDR3 sequence: CASSDPQGQMPTNEKLFF. In DNA, the CDR3 is TGTGCCAGCAGTGACCCCCAGGGACAAATGCCAACTAATGAAAAACTGTTTTTT.

The rearrangement links TRBV27 to TRBJ2-7; 8 bases match TRBD2. The CDR3 spans 15 residues. The junction had 11 bases not matched to a gene; V was cut back by 6 bases and J by 4 bases. Germline V gene data show CDR1 as MNHEY and CDR2 as SMNVEV (reference sequence). CDR3 residues: CASRKGLGQVYEQYF. DNA of the CDR3: TGTGCCAGCAGAAAGGGACTAGGCCAAGTTTACGAGCAGTACTTC.

This clone was picked up a small number of times. CDR3 loop: CASSLVSGVSTDTQYF. As DNA, the CDR3 is TGCGCCAGCAGCTTGGTTTCGGGAGTAAGCACAGATACGCAGTATTTT. The chain is built from TRBV5-1 and TRBJ2-3; tentative D call: TRBD2 (6 bases). V lost 0 bases and J 0 bases, leaving 11 bases between the germline ends. This CDR3 is built from 16 residues. Germline assignment: CDR1 SGHRS and CDR2 YFSETQ.

This clone was seen a handful of times. The V and J genes are TRBV30 and TRBJ1-2, with 7 bases that match TRBD1. With 2 bases clipped from V and 0 bases from J, the junction kept 9 bases outside the gene matches. Germline V lookup: CDR1 GTSNPN, CDR2 SVGIG (reference sequence). This CDR3 is 16 amino acids long. CDR3 amino acids: CAWSTRQGKTNYGYTF. The CDR3 DNA is TGTGCCTGGAGTACACGACAGGGCAAAACTAACTATGGCTACACCTTC.

This clone was detected only a few times. The chain's CDR3 is CASSLTGQGVYEQYF. CDR3 DNA sequence: TGCGCCAGCAGCTTGACGGGACAGGGGGTGTACGAGCAGTACTTC. This chain uses TRBV5-1 with TRBJ2-5; 11 nucleotides match TRBD1. The J call may be mistaken, given a closer DNA end match to TRBJ2-7. The CDR3 contains 15 residues. The germline CDR1 and CDR2 sequences are SGHRS and YFSETQ.